This TCR beta chain was recorded in a study of blood T cell repertoires in COVID-19. Study summary: Material from acute and convalescent COVID-19 was sourced from the United States, Italy and Spain. Sample material is recorded as cDNA or gDNA derived from T cells, B-cell-depleted T cells, or PBMCs.

Authors' processing steps: Cell counts per sample came from amplifying reference gene primers. This table comes from immunoSEQ multiplex PCR, and its TCRdb copy is limited to in-frame clones, with some not included. The V and J calls and the clone size are those of that table, but D and trimming were determined from the DNA. The sample records roughly 79,000 clones, 80% being singletons. With 3 bases removed from V and 6 bases from J, the gap between germline ends came to 10 bases. Germline V gene sequence: CDR1 SGHTA, CDR2 FQGNSA. CDR3 length equals 13 residues. The gene calls are TRBV7-2 and TRBJ2-3, with D unresolved. The sequenced sample consisted of peripheral blood. This sequence originates from a man aged 55-75 years with active or convalescent COVID-19. CDR3 amino acids: CASSFKTRDTQYF. The DNA for the CDR3 is TGTGCCAGCAGCTTCAAGACCAGGGATACGCAGTATTTT.